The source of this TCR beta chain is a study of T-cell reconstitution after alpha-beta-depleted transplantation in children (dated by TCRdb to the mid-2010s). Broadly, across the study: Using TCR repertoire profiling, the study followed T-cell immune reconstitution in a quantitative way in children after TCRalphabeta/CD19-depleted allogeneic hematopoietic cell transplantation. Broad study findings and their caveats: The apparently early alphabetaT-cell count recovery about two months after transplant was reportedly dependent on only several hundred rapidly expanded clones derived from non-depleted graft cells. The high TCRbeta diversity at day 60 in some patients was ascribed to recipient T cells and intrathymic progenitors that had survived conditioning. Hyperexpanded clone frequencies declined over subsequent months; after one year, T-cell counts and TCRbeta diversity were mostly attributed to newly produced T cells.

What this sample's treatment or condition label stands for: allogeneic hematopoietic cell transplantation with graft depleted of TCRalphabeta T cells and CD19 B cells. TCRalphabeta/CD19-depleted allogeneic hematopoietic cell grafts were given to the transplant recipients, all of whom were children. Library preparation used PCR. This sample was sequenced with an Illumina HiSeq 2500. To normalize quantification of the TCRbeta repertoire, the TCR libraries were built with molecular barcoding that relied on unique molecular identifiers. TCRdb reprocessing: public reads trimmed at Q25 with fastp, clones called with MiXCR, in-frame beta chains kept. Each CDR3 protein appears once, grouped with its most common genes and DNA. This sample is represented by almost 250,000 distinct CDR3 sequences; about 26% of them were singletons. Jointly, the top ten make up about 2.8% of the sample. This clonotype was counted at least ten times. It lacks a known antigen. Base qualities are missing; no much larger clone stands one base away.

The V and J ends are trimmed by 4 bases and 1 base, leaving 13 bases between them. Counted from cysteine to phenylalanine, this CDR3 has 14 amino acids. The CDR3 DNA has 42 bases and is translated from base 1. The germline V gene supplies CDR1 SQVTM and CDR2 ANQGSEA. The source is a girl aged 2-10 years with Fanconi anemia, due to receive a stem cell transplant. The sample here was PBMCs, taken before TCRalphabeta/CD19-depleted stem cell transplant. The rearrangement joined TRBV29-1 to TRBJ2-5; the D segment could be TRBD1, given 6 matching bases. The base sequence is TGCAGCGTTGCGTATTACAGGGCCCAAGAGACCCAGTACTTC. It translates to CSVAYYRAQETQYF. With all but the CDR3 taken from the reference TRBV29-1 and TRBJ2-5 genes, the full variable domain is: SAVISQKPSRDICQRGTSLTIQCQVDSQVTMMFWYRQQPGQSLTLIATANQGSEATYESGFVIDKFPISRPNLTFSTLTVSNMSPEDSSIYLCSVAYYRAQETQYFGPGTRLLVL.